Below are 30 T cell receptor beta chains sequenced from a single sample in a study of cytotoxic CD8 clonotypes in ibrutinib-treated CLL. TCRdb keeps only in-frame clones here, not all; method: immunoSEQ multiplex PCR. The sample lists approximately 330,000 clones, approximately 80% occurring once. This specimen consisted of PBMCs, obtained before ibrutinib treatment. These receptors all come from a human donor with chronic lymphocytic leukemia.

The V call is TRBV2, the J call TRBJ2-7, with 9 bases that match TRBD1. The V gene end was trimmed by 8 bases and the J gene end by 5 bases; junction bases not matched to a gene: 25. The CDR3 loop spans 19 amino acids. Germline V lookup: CDR1 SNHLY, CDR2 FYNNEI. The CDR3: CASGTLRGSPGTGYDEQYF. The CDR3 nucleotides read TGTGCCAGCGGAACCCTCCGGGGCAGCCCCGGGACAGGGTACGACGAGCAGTACTTC. Full variable domain (remainder filled in from reference TRBV2 and TRBJ2-7): EPEVTQTPSHQVTQMGQEVILRCVPISNHLYFYWYRQILGQKVEFLVSFYNNEISEKSEIFDDQFSVERPDGSNFTLKIRSTKLEDSAMYFCASGTLRGSPGTGYDEQYFGPGTRLTVT.

This chain uses TRBV7-2 with TRBJ2-7; D perhaps matches TRBD2 (6 bases). V gave up 5 bases and J gave up 3 bases, with 17 bases separating them. Germline CDR1 SGHTA, CDR2 FQGNSA. CDR3 length: 15 amino acids. The CDR3 nucleotides are TGTGCCAGCAGCGTCGGGGGTAGAGGAGTCTACGAGCAGTACTTC. The encoded protein is CASSVGGRGVYEQYF.

J is TRBJ2-7 and V is TRBV7-2, with TRBD1 matching 8 bases. Germline loops: CDR1 SGHTA, CDR2 FQGNSA. This CDR3 contains 15 residues. V gave up 1 base and J gave up 2 bases; unmatched junction bases: 4. This CDR3 reads CASSLVGQGTYEQYF. CDR3 sequence (DNA): TGTGCCAGCAGCTTAGTCGGACAGGGAACCTACGAGCAGTACTTC. Drawing the rest from reference TRBV7-2 and TRBJ2-7, the complete variable domain is GAGVSQSPSNKVTEKGKDVELRCDPISGHTALYWYRQSLGQGLEFLIYFQGNSAPDKSGLPSDRFSAERTGGSVSTLTIQRTQQEDSAVYLCASSLVGQGTYEQYFGPGTRLTVT.

The chain joins TRBV7-6 to TRBJ2-7; TRBD2 aligns across 7 bases. The CDR3 covers 15 residues. Germline V gives CDR1 SGHVS, CDR2 FNYEAQ. The ends lost 5 bases at V and 3 bases at J; junction bases unmatched: 10. The CDR3 loop is CASSPEGGRVYEQYF. The CDR3 DNA follows: TGTGCCAGCAGCCCCGAGGGCGGGAGAGTCTACGAGCAGTACTTC.

This sequence joins TRBV5-1 and TRBJ2-2, with TRBD2 matching 7 bases. V lost 6 bases to trimming and J lost 3 bases; unmatched junction nucleotides: 8. Germline assignment: CDR1 SGHRS and CDR2 YFSETQ. The CDR3 covers 15 residues. DNA for the CDR3: TGCGCCAGCAAGTCCGGGACTACAGACACCGGGGAGCTGTTTTTT. Its translation is CASKSGTTDTGELFF.

In its sample, this clone was seen a few times. The chain joins TRBV7-9 to TRBJ2-7; D is undetermined. This CDR3 comprises 13 residues. Germline CDR1 and CDR2: SEHNR and FQNEAQ (reference sequence). V lost 1 base to trimming and J lost 3 bases, with 7 bases between them. CDR3 loop: CASSLEFNYEQYF. The DNA of the CDR3 is TGTGCCAGCAGCTTAGAGTTCAACTACGAGCAGTACTTC.

This chain links TRBV25-1 with TRBJ2-7; maybe TRBD1 (6 bases). The germline V gene encodes CDR1 MGHDK and CDR2 SYGVNS. The CDR3 runs 11 residues. V was shortened by 7 bases and J by 7 bases, with 11 bases between the two germline ends. CDR3 amino acids: CASTQGNEQYF. The CDR3 bases are TGTGCCAGCACTCAGGGGAATGAGCAGTACTTC.

J is TRBJ2-3 and V is TRBV13; D might be TRBD2 (6 bases). Germline V gene sequence: CDR1 PRHDT, CDR2 FYEKMQ (reference sequence). V dropped 6 bases and J dropped 7 bases, with 23 bases sitting between them. The CDR3 sequence is 16 residues long. The CDR3 reads CASRPGTLRSSNTQYF. CDR3 in DNA: TGTGCCAGCAGACCCGGGACTCTCCGATCATCGAATACGCAGTATTTT. Supplemented by reference TRBV13 and TRBJ2-3, the full variable domain reads AAGVIQSPRHLIKEKRETATLKCYPIPRHDTVYWYQQGPGQDPQFLISFYEKMQSDKGSIPDRFSAQQFSDYHSELNMSSLELGDSALYFCASRPGTLRSSNTQYFGPGTRLTVL.

The chain couples TRBV11-1 to TRBJ2-4; 9 bases are shared with TRBD2. Trimming took 2 bases from V and 0 from J; bases not matched to a gene: 5. Germline CDR1 and CDR2: SGHAT and FQDESV (reference sequence). The CDR3 totals 17 residues. The CDR3, as DNA: TGTGCCAGCAGCTTACTTCCTAGCGGGGTAGCCAAAAACATTCAGTACTTC. It is translated as CASSLLPSGVAKNIQYF.

This clone was seen a single time. This chain connects TRBV15 to TRBJ1-5; D might be TRBD1 (6 bases). The CDR3 loop spans 13 amino acids. V was pared by 6 bases and J by 7 bases, with 13 bases between. Germline V lookup: CDR1 LNHNV, CDR2 YYDKDF (reference sequence). As DNA, the CDR3 is TGTGCCACCAGTTTTAGGGGGAACCAGCCCCAGCATTTT. Translating gives CATSFRGNQPQHF.

V is TRBV29-1 and J is TRBJ2-7, with 7 bases fitting TRBD2. The germline CDR1 and CDR2 sequences are SQVTM and ANQGSEA. CDR3 size: 13 residues. Losses at the gene ends were 6 bases for V and 0 bases for J; bases not matched to a gene: 5. DNA for the CDR3: TGCAGCGTCCAAAAGCGGGACTCCTACGAGCAGTACTTC. Translated, it gives CSVQKRDSYEQYF.

The chain employs TRBV5-1 and TRBJ2-7; tentative D call: TRBD1 (6 bases). The germline V gene encodes CDR1 SGHRS and CDR2 YFSETQ. This CDR3 is built from 13 residues. V lost 2 bases, J lost 2 bases, and 8 bases lay in between. The CDR3 sequence: CASSFDRPYEQYF. CDR3 nucleotide sequence: TGCGCCAGCAGCTTCGACAGGCCCTACGAGCAGTACTTC.

The chain uses TRBV27 and TRBJ2-7; the match to TRBD1 covers 8 bases. The V segment lost 6 bases and the J segment 7 bases; nucleotides outside the gene matches: 14. Germline CDR1 reads MNHEY; CDR2 reads SMNVEV (reference sequence). The CDR3 sequence is 15 residues long. CDR3 amino acids: CASRRTGTGWDEQYF. The CDR3 DNA reads TGTGCCAGCAGGCGAACCGGGACAGGTTGGGATGAGCAGTACTTC.

This clone was seen only once. The J gene is TRBJ1-3, the V gene TRBV7-2; D is unresolved. Germline CDR1 reads SGHTA; CDR2 reads FQGNSA. CDR3 length equals 14 residues. Trimming took off 5 bases at V and 1 base at J, with 9 bases between the two ends. In DNA form, the CDR3 reads TGTGCCAGCAGCCGGACGCCGTCTGGAAACACCATATATTTT. It specifies CASSRTPSGNTIYF.

This sequence joins TRBV19 and TRBJ2-1; D ambiguous. Germline lookup yields CDR1 LNHDA and CDR2 SQIVND (reference sequence). This CDR3 is built from 15 residues. Trimming removed 7 bases at V and 7 bases at J, with 20 bases between. CDR3 sequence: CASNRLGGELNEQFF. DNA of the CDR3: TGTGCCAGTAATCGATTGGGCGGAGAGTTGAATGAGCAGTTCTTC.

This clone appeared once. This chain joins TRBV5-4 and TRBJ1-1, with no clear D. CDR3 length: 13 residues. V was clipped by 2 bases and J by 2 bases, with 7 bases between them. The V gene's germline CDR1 is SGHNT and CDR2 YYREEE (reference sequence). The CDR3: CASSFLANTEAFF. In DNA form, the CDR3 reads TGTGCCAGCAGCTTTCTGGCCAACACTGAAGCTTTCTTT.

This chain connects TRBV5-1 to TRBJ2-7, with D hard to call. This CDR3 has 14 amino acids. V dropped 0 bases and J dropped 5 bases, with 12 bases sitting between them. Per germline, CDR1 SGHRS and CDR2 YFSETQ. The CDR3 region is CASSLAVQWNEQYF. The CDR3 nucleotides are TGCGCCAGCAGCTTGGCCGTTCAGTGGAACGAGCAGTACTTC.

The chain recombines TRBV30 with TRBJ2-7; 7 nucleotides match TRBD1. J lost 4 bases, V lost 7 bases, and 16 bases had no gene match. The CDR3 extends over 15 amino acids. Per the germline V gene, CDR1 is GTSNPN and CDR2 is SVGIG (reference sequence). CDR3 coding DNA: TGTGCCTCCCGGAACGCCGGGACAGCGAGATACGAGCAGTACTTC. Translation gives CASRNAGTARYEQYF.

As concerns this clone: The junction departs from germline at one end; a sequencing error may be responsible. This chain links TRBV7-3 with TRBJ2-2; D tentatively reads TRBD1 or TRBD2 (5 bases each). Looked up from germline, CDR1 is SGHTA and CDR2 is FQGTGA. This CDR3 contains 17 residues. The CDR3, as DNA: TGCGCCAGCAGCCAAGATGAGTGGGACGCAGGAACCGGGGAGCTGTTTTTT. The encoded protein is CASSQDEWDAGTGELFF.

The CDR3 DNA reads as TGCGCCAGCAGCTTGAGGCAGGGGACGGAGCAGTTCTTC. It yields the protein CASSLRQGTEQFF. This chain connects TRBV5-1 to TRBJ2-1, with D tentatively TRBD1 (6 bases). The V and J ends lost 1 base and 10 bases respectively, with 12 bases between them. The CDR3 is 13 residues long. Germline V gene data show CDR1 as SGHRS and CDR2 as YFSETQ.

The V and J genes are TRBV4-2 and TRBJ2-7; TRBD2 aligns across 7 bases. After removal of 0 bases from V and 4 bases from J, the junction contained 9 bases not matched to a gene. CDR3 length: 16 amino acids. The V gene's germline CDR1 is LGHNA and CDR2 YNFKEQ. The chain's CDR3 is CASSQEATSGKYEQYF. In nucleotides, the CDR3 is TGTGCCAGCAGCCAAGAGGCCACCAGCGGGAAGTACGAGCAGTACTTC.

The V and J genes are TRBV18 and TRBJ2-3; 7 nucleotides align to TRBD1. The V and J ends lost 5 bases and 6 bases, in that order; junction bases with no gene match: 5. Germline lookup yields CDR1 KGHSH and CDR2 LQKENI. The CDR3 is 13 residues long. The CDR3, as DNA: TGTGCCAGCTCAGAAGACAGGGCCGATACGCAGTATTTT. Translating it yields CASSEDRADTQYF.

The rearrangement uses TRBV6-5 and TRBJ2-1; D assignment may be TRBD1 or TRBD2 (6 bases each). Germline V gene data show CDR1 as MNHEY and CDR2 as SVGAGI. Trimming cost V 6 bases and J 8 bases, with 14 bases left between them. CDR3 length equals 13 residues. DNA of the CDR3: TGTGCCAGCAGGGCTTGGGGGGCCCATGAGCAGTTCTTC. Translation gives CASRAWGAHEQFF.

The CDR3 nucleotides read TGTGCCAGTGCGGGACTAGCGGGAAATGAGCAGTTCTTC. Translation gives CASAGLAGNEQFF. The gene calls are TRBV27 and TRBJ2-1; 13 positions agree with TRBD2. Germline V gene lookup returns CDR1 MNHEY and CDR2 SMNVEV (reference sequence). This CDR3 contains 13 residues. After removal of 9 bases from V and 7 bases from J, the junction contained 3 bases not matched to a gene.

This clone was seen repeatedly, ten times or more. The genes are TRBV5-4 and TRBJ2-3; a weak D match, TRBD2 (5 bases). From germline, CDR1 is SGHNT and CDR2 YYREEE (reference sequence). V was clipped by 4 bases and J by 2 bases, with 17 bases between them. CDR3 size: 16 residues. The chain's CDR3 is CASSPSTTGITDTQYF. CDR3 in DNA: TGTGCCAGCAGCCCTTCCACAACGGGGATCACAGATACGCAGTATTTT.

This clone was picked up one time. The chain has TRBV2 and TRBJ1-2; 7 positions match TRBD1. The CDR3 length is 14 residues. Per germline, CDR1 SNHLY and CDR2 FYNNEI. The CDR3 DNA follows: TGTGCGACCATCCCGGGACAGCTAATCTATGGCTACACCTTC. Translation gives CATIPGQLIYGYTF.

This chain connects TRBV28 to TRBJ1-5, with TRBD1 as a possible D gene (5 bases). The CDR3 is 12 residues long. Germline V CDR1 and CDR2: MDHEN, SYDVKM. The germline V and J ends were trimmed by 4 bases and 7 bases, with 8 bases remaining between them. CDR3 sequence reads: CASSSTGQPQHF. The CDR3 coding sequence is TGTGCCAGCAGTTCCACAGGACAGCCCCAGCATTTT.

This clone has a handful of counts. The chain uses TRBV6-5 and TRBJ1-2; 9 positions agree with TRBD1. CDR1 and CDR2 (germline): MNHEY, SVGAGI. The CDR3 spans 14 residues. Trimming took 4 bases from V and 8 from J; bases not matched to a gene: 8. CDR3 bases: TGTGCCAGCAGTTCCGGGACAGGGACGAGCGGCTACACCTTC. Its translation is CASSSGTGTSGYTF.

This rearrangement joins TRBV28 to TRBJ2-5; TRBD2 aligns across 11 bases. The CDR3 sequence is 13 residues long. Germline V gene lookup returns CDR1 MDHEN and CDR2 SYDVKM. V lost 6 bases and J lost 3; bases outside the gene matches: 0. The CDR3 nucleotides are TGTGCCAGCAGACTAGCGGGAGAAGAGACCCAGTACTTC. This encodes CASRLAGEETQYF. The entire variable domain, with the rest obtained from reference TRBV28 and TRBJ2-5, is as follows: DVKVTQSSRYLVKRTGEKVFLECVQDMDHENMFWYRQDPGLGLRLIYFSYDVKMKEKGDIPEGYSVSREKKERFSLILESASTNQTSMYLCASRLAGEETQYFGPGTRLLVL.

This clone was detected only once. This chain uses TRBV7-6 with TRBJ1-1; a possible D gene is TRBD1 (5 bases). The germline V and J ends were trimmed by 0 bases and 2 bases, with 7 bases remaining between them. This CDR3 is built from 14 residues. Looked up from germline, CDR1 is SGHVS and CDR2 is FNYEAQ. CDR3 protein: CASSLARDNTEAFF. In nucleotides, the CDR3 is TGTGCCAGCAGCTTAGCCCGGGACAACACTGAAGCTTTCTTT.